Presented here are 10 T cell receptor beta chains from one specimen sequenced in a study of blood T cells in healthy people across ages (dated by TCRdb to between 2014 and 2017). Receptor libraries were prepared by 5' RACE. Sequenced using an Illumina HiSeq 2500. A second roughly 7 to 11 cycle PCR used a sample-barcoded 5' primer and a J-beta primer mix. Clones were called with MiXCR by TCRdb after fastp trimmed the public reads at Q25, and only in-frame beta chains were retained. Duplicate CDR3 protein sequences are folded into a single record with the most common DNA and genes. In all, the sample holds around 1.5 million distinct CDR3 sequences, and roughly 45% of those were seen once. The ten largest account for 7% to 9.5% of the sample. The sample taken for sequencing was blood. Source of these receptors: a woman between 18 and 30 years old in good health.

This clonotype was seen a few times. This chain links TRBV29-1 with TRBJ1-5, with 9 nucleotides matching TRBD1. Germline-derived CDR1 and CDR2 are SQVTM and ANQGSEA. This CDR3 is 18 amino acids long. The V segment lost 4 bases and the J segment 1 base; nucleotides outside the gene matches: 14. The CDR3 is CSVGIAGQGLSSNQPQHF. CDR3 bases: TGCAGCGTTGGAATTGCAGGACAGGGGTTGTCGAGCAATCAGCCCCAGCATTTT.

This clonotype has more than one count but fewer than ten. The chain combines TRBV6-6 with TRBJ1-3; D is ambiguous. V shed 7 bases and J shed 0 bases, with 13 bases lying between them. Germline CDR1 is MNHNY and CDR2 is SVGAGI (reference sequence). CDR3 length equals 15 residues. CDR3 coding DNA: TGTGCCAGCATCCCCGACTGGGACTCTGGAAACACCATATATTTT. Protein: CASIPDWDSGNTIYF.

V is TRBV12-3 or TRBV12-4 and J is TRBJ1-4, with D unclear. The CDR3 runs to 11 residues. Trimming removed 4 bases from V and 8 bases from J, with 5 bases in between. As DNA, the CDR3 is TGTGCCAGCAGTTCGCAGGAAAAACTGTTTTTT. Translated, it gives CASSSQEKLFF.

This chain joins TRBV12-3 or TRBV12-4 and TRBJ2-1; 7 positions agree with TRBD2. V gave up 6 bases and J gave up 1 base; unmatched junction bases: 6. The CDR3 sequence is 15 residues long. CDR3 loop: CASRLASKSYNEQFF. CDR3 DNA: TGTGCCAGCAGACTAGCGTCAAAATCCTACAATGAGCAGTTCTTC.

The sample holds a few counts of this clonotype. The V call is TRBV4-2, the J call TRBJ2-5; TRBD1 agrees at 8 bases. V lost 0 bases and J lost 7; bases outside the gene matches: 22. From germline, CDR1 is LGHNA and CDR2 YNFKEQ. The CDR3 spans 20 residues. The CDR3 sequence: CASSQEAGRGLRKAIATQYF. CDR3 DNA: TGTGCCAGCAGCCAAGAAGCGGGCAGGGGGCTAAGAAAGGCTATAGCGACCCAGTACTTC.

The gene calls are TRBV20-1 and TRBJ2-1; perhaps D is TRBD1 or TRBD2 (5 bases each). Looked up from germline, CDR1 is DFQATT and CDR2 is SNEGSKA (reference sequence). The CDR3 runs 16 residues. V shed 0 bases and J shed 1 base, with 13 bases lying between them. The CDR3 spells CSAREGGGGSYNEQFF. Here the CDR3 DNA reads TGCAGTGCTAGAGAAGGTGGGGGTGGATCCTACAATGAGCAGTTCTTC.

The gene calls are TRBV3-1 and TRBJ2-1; D uncertain. The length of the CDR3 is 13 residues. The germline V gene encodes CDR1 LGHDT and CDR2 YNNKEL (reference sequence). V dropped 5 bases and J dropped 8 bases, with 13 bases sitting between them. The CDR3 protein is CASSDGTTDEQFF. The DNA of the CDR3 is TGTGCCAGCAGCGACGGCACCACGGATGAGCAGTTCTTC.

The chain joins TRBV9 to TRBJ2-1, with TRBD2 identical over 15 bases. The V gene end was trimmed by 3 bases and the J gene end by 15 bases; junction bases not matched to a gene: 7. The germline CDR1 and CDR2 sequences are SGDLS and YYNGEE. CDR3 size: 14 residues. The CDR3 coding sequence is TGTGCCAGCAGCGGGACTAGCGGGGGGGCCGATCTGTTCTTC. Residues: CASSGTSGGADLFF.

In this sample, this clonotype turned up a few times. The V and J genes are TRBV6-4 and TRBJ2-5; tentatively, D is TRBD1 (5 bases). In germline, CDR1 is MRHNA, CDR2 SNTAGT. V was cut by 5 bases and J by 2 bases, with 21 bases left in between. The CDR3 contains 17 residues. CDR3 DNA: TGTGCCAGCAGTACGAGGACCCCCCTTCGACAGCAAGAGACCCAGTACTTC. It encodes CASSTRTPLRQQETQYF.

The chain recombines TRBV10-3 with TRBJ2-1, with 7 bases matching TRBD2. The V segment lost 8 bases and the J segment 9 bases; nucleotides outside the gene matches: 7. The CDR3 sequence is 12 residues long. Germline V gene sequence: CDR1 ENHRY, CDR2 SYGVKD. As DNA, the CDR3 is TGTGCCATCGGCCGGGGGGACGGTGAGCAGTTCTTC. Its protein product is CAIGRGDGEQFF.